This is a list of T cell receptor beta chains from one sample in a study of blood T cells in healthy people across ages. TCRdb fed the 5' RACE reads into MiXCR, producing one record per CDR3 protein. Here the sample spans 1.4 million to 1.5 million distinct CDR3 sequences, 42% being singletons. Sequenced input: blood. The source is a woman aged 18-29 years in good health. Each CDR3 is given with its conserved first and last residue. D genes are given only for firm matches. Rows give clone size only sometimes, using once, few, many, or a class for an expanded clone.

d_gene	v_gene	j_gene	abundance	CDR3aa	CDR3nt
-	TRBV3-1	TRBJ2-3	few	CASSQRGASDTQYF	TGTGCCAGCAGCCAACGGGGGGCGAGTGATACGCAGTATTTT
TRBD1	TRBV7-2	TRBJ1-1	few	CASSLGTGVAEAFF	TGTGCCAGCAGCTTAGGAACAGGGGTGGCTGAAGCTTTCTTT
-	TRBV9	TRBJ2-7	-	CASSEGGGEQYF	TGTGCCAGCAGCGAAGGAGGGGGCGAGCAGTACTTC
-	TRBV27	TRBJ2-7	few	CASSLSTPAYEQYF	TGTGCCAGCAGTTTATCCACTCCAGCCTACGAGCAGTACTTC
TRBD1	TRBV6-1	TRBJ2-2	-	CASSGTGFGELFF	TGTGCCAGCAGTGGGACAGGGTTCGGGGAGCTGTTTTTT
-	TRBV4-1	TRBJ1-1	-	CASSQVGLATEAFF	TGCGCCAGCAGCCAAGTAGGGTTAGCCACTGAAGCTTTCTTT
-	TRBV2	TRBJ1-4	few	CASNTGHGEKLFF	TGTGCCAGTAATACAGGGCACGGTGAAAAACTGTTTTTT
TRBD1	TRBV20-1	TRBJ1-5	-	CSARLKGAKNQPQHF	TGCAGTGCTAGGTTAAAGGGGGCGAAAAATCAGCCCCAGCATTTT
-	TRBV12-5	TRBJ1-5	few	CASARGQPQHF	TGTGCTAGTGCACGAGGTCAGCCCCAGCATTTT
-	TRBV4-1	TRBJ2-1	few	CASSQDKPEQFF	TGCGCCAGCAGCCAAGATAAGCCAGAGCAGTTCTTC
TRBD1	TRBV6-1	TRBJ1-2	-	CASSERGEGANGYTF	TGTGCCAGCAGTGAAAGGGGGGAGGGGGCCAATGGCTACACCTTC
TRBD1	TRBV13	TRBJ1-5	few	CASSSAGGNQPQHF	TGTGCCAGCAGCTCCGCAGGGGGGAATCAGCCCCAGCATTTT
-	TRBV6-1	TRBJ1-1	-	CASSERYRAGSTEAFF	TGTGCCAGCAGTGAACGGTACAGGGCTGGATCCACTGAAGCTTTCTTT
-	TRBV4-1	TRBJ2-7	-	CASSQDPIRSYEQYF	TGCGCCAGCAGCCAAGACCCGATAAGATCCTACGAGCAGTACTTC
-	TRBV20-1	TRBJ1-2	many	CSAKERLIKYGYTF	TGCAGTGCTAAGGAACGGTTGATTAAATATGGCTACACCTTC
TRBD2	TRBV6-5	TRBJ2-3	-	CASSYSLAGGLGPQYF	TGTGCCAGCAGTTATTCACTAGCGGGAGGGCTTGGTCCGCAGTATTTT
-	TRBV4-1	TRBJ1-1	few	CASSHFGEEAFF	TGCGCCAGCAGCCATTTCGGTGAGGAAGCTTTCTTT
TRBD2	TRBV5-1	TRBJ2-5	few	CASSPLAGGPNEQYF	TGTGCCAGCAGTCCTCTAGCGGGAGGGCCCAATGAGCAGTACTTC
-	TRBV5-1	TRBJ1-2	-	CASSPQGWNYGYTF	TGCGCCAGCAGCCCCCAGGGGTGGAACTATGGCTACACCTTC
-	TRBV9	TRBJ2-7	few	CASSVPEDRWGLDEQYF	TGTGCCAGCAGCGTGCCGGAAGACAGATGGGGTTTAGACGAGCAGTACTTC
-	TRBV11-2	TRBJ2-5	-	CASSLDATHPGPRETQYF	TGTGCCAGCAGCTTAGATGCCACCCATCCGGGACCTAGGGAGACCCAGTACTTC
-	TRBV20-1	TRBJ2-3	-	CSALAVGTDTQYF	TGCAGTGCGTTGGCGGTAGGGACAGATACGCAGTATTTT
-	TRBV12-3/TRBV12-4	TRBJ1-6	-	CASSAPGRNSPLHF	TGTGCCAGCAGTGCACCTGGGAGGAATTCACCCCTCCACTTT
TRBD2	TRBV4-1	TRBJ2-4	-	CASGGVGNIQYF	TGCGCCAGCGGGGGGGTCGGAAACATTCAGTACTTC
-	TRBV11-2	TRBJ2-4	-	CASSLGTDQLAKNIQYF	TGTGCCAGCAGCTTAGGGACAGACCAGCTAGCCAAAAACATTCAGTACTTC
-	TRBV10-2	TRBJ2-3	-	CASSFVGGTGDTQYF	TGCGCCAGCAGTTTTGTGGGAGGAACGGGCGATACGCAGTATTTT
-	TRBV30	TRBJ2-3	-	CAWSAGRGTDTQYF	TGTGCCTGGAGTGCAGGGAGAGGGACAGATACGCAGTATTTT
TRBD2	TRBV10-3	TRBJ2-2	-	CVISQAGGGNTGELFF	TGTGTCATCAGTCAAGCTGGCGGGGGGAACACCGGGGAGCTGTTTTTT
-	TRBV7-2	TRBJ2-7	once	CASSLLIYNEQYF	TGTGCCAGCAGCTTACTAATTTACAATGAGCAGTACTTC
TRBD1	TRBV28	TRBJ2-7	-	CASRYGQGVTYEQYF	TGTGCCTCTCGGTACGGACAGGGGGTAACCTACGAGCAGTACTTC
TRBD1	TRBV5-5	TRBJ2-2	-	CASSLAPGQGVGELFF	TGTGCCAGCAGCTTGGCCCCCGGACAGGGGGTCGGGGAGCTGTTTTTT